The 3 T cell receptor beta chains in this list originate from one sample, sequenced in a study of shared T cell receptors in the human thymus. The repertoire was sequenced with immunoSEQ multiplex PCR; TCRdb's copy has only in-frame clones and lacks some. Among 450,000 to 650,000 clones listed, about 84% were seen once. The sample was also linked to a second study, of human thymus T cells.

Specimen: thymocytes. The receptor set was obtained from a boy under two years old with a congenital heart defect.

Here the CDR3 DNA reads TGTGCCAGCACCCTAGCGGGAGGGTCCTACGAGCAGTACTTC. It specifies CASTLAGGSYEQYF. The chain joins TRBV11-2 to TRBJ2-7, with 12 bases that match TRBD2. The V and J ends lost 7 bases and 1 base, in that order; junction bases with no gene match: 2. Germline CDR1 and CDR2: SGHAT and FQNNGV. The CDR3 consists of 14 residues. The full variable domain, rest sourced from reference TRBV11-2 and TRBJ2-7, is EAGVAQSPRYKIIEKRQSVAFWCNPISGHATLYWYQQILGQGPKLLIQFQNNGVVDDSQLPKDRFSAERLKGVDSTLKIQPAKLEDSAVYLCASTLAGGSYEQYFGPGTRLTVT.

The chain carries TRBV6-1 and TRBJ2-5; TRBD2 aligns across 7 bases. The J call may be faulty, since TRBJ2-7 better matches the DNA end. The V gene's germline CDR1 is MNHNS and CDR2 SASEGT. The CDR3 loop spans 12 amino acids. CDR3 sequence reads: CATDGGDYEQYF. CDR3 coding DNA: TGTGCCACCGATGGGGGGGACTACGAGCAGTACTTC.

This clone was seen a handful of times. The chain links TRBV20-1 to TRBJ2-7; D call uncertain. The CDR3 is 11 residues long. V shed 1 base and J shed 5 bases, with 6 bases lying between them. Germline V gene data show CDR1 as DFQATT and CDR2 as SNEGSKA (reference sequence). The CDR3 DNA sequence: TGCAGTGCTAGAGCCCGCGACGAGCAGTACTTC. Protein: CSARARDEQYF.